The 32 T cell receptor beta chains presented below share a single source sample, sequenced in a study of PD-L1 blockade in urothelial cancer. Here immunoSEQ multiplex PCR was the method, and the copy in TCRdb shows in-frame clones only, minus some. Found here are some 90,000 clones, approximately 88% of them singletons; the top ten hold about 0.89%. Time point specified: pretreatment peripheral blood. The starting material was PBMCs, obtained around atezolizumab (anti-PD-L1) treatment. These receptors originate from a woman older than 75 with urothelial cancer.

This clone was recorded once. CDR3: CASSRTGTGGWDTEAFF. In DNA form, the CDR3 reads TGTGCCAGTAGTCGGACCGGGACAGGGGGCTGGGACACTGAAGCTTTCTTT. The chain has TRBV19 and TRBJ1-1, with TRBD1 matching over 12 bases. The CDR3 spans 17 residues. V was pared by 5 bases and J by 3 bases, with 10 bases of the junction left unmatched. The germline V gene encodes CDR1 LNHDA and CDR2 SQIVND (reference sequence). The full variable domain, with the rest looked up from reference TRBV19 and TRBJ1-1, is DGGITQSPKYLFRKEGQNVTLSCEQNLNHDAMYWYRQDPGQGLRLIYYSQIVNDFQKGDIAEGYSVSREKKESFPLTVTSAQKNPTAFYLCASSRTGTGGWDTEAFFGQGTRLTVV.

V usage is TRBV27 and J usage is TRBJ1-5; tentatively, D is TRBD1 (5 bases). Looked up from germline, CDR1 is MNHEY and CDR2 is SMNVEV (reference sequence). The CDR3 length is 14 residues. V was pared by 2 bases and J by 2 bases, with 7 bases between. As DNA, the CDR3 is TGTGCCAGCAGTTTACTACAGGGCAATCAGCCCCAGCATTTT. Amino acid sequence: CASSLLQGNQPQHF.

V gene TRBV7-2 combines with J gene TRBJ2-2; 8 nucleotides line up with TRBD1. The junction had 6 bases not matched to a gene; V was cut back by 4 bases and J by 5 bases. CDR3 size: 15 residues. The germline gives CDR1 SGHTA, CDR2 FQGNSA. The CDR3 loop reads CASSSQDRGTGELFF. Here the CDR3 DNA reads TGTGCCAGCAGCTCACAAGACAGGGGAACCGGGGAGCTGTTTTTT.

The chain combines TRBV19 with TRBJ2-1, with unresolved D. The CDR3 is made up of 13 amino acids. From germline, CDR1 is LNHDA and CDR2 SQIVND (reference sequence). V lost 5 bases to trimming and J lost 7 bases, with 12 bases between them. The CDR3 here is CASSAKFTNEQFF. The DNA for the CDR3 is TGTGCCAGTAGTGCGAAATTTACTAATGAGCAGTTCTTC.

This clone is a singleton in its sample. The chain links TRBV6-4 to TRBJ1-5; D call uncertain. Germline CDR1 MRHNA, CDR2 SNTAGT. The CDR3 is made up of 13 amino acids. V shed 3 bases and J shed 6 bases, with 9 bases lying between them. CDR3 in amino acids: CASSDGRGQPQHF. CDR3 in DNA: TGTGCCAGCAGTGATGGTCGGGGTCAGCCCCAGCATTTT.

V gene TRBV19 combines with J gene TRBJ2-6, with D possibly being TRBD1 (5 bases). Germline lookup yields CDR1 LNHDA and CDR2 SQIVND (reference sequence). The CDR3 loop spans 16 amino acids. V gave up 3 bases and J gave up 4 bases, with 13 bases separating them. This CDR3 is CASSIIGALGANVLTF. Here the CDR3 DNA reads TGTGCCAGTAGTATCATAGGGGCTCTGGGGGCCAACGTCCTGACTTTC.

The V gene is TRBV9, the J gene TRBJ2-2; possible D gene TRBD2, 6 bases. Germline values: CDR1 SGDLS, CDR2 YYNGEE. The CDR3 has 14 amino acids. The germline V and J ends were trimmed by 5 bases and 4 bases, with 12 bases remaining between them. CDR3 loop: CASRPSVGTGELFF. CDR3 nucleotides: TGTGCCAGCAGACCTAGCGTAGGCACCGGGGAGCTGTTTTTT.

The chain combines TRBV2 with TRBJ2-4, with D perhaps matching TRBD1 (7 bases). In germline, CDR1 is SNHLY, CDR2 FYNNEI. The CDR3 length is 12 residues. Deletions cut 10 bases from V and 6 bases from J, with 13 bases between. In nucleotides, the CDR3 is TGTGCCACACACAGGGGAGGAAACATTCAGTACTTC. Translating gives CATHRGGNIQYF. The complete variable domain, with remaining parts taken from reference TRBV2 and TRBJ2-4, reads EPEVTQTPSHQVTQMGQEVILRCVPISNHLYFYWYRQILGQKVEFLVSFYNNEISEKSEIFDDQFSVERPDGSNFTLKIRSTKLEDSAMYFCATHRGGNIQYFGAGTRLSVL.

The gene calls are TRBV27 and TRBJ2-2; 13 bases align to TRBD2. The junction had 8 bases not matched to a gene; V was cut back by 4 bases and J by 3 bases. The germline CDR1 and CDR2 sequences are MNHEY and SMNVEV (reference sequence). The CDR3 extends over 18 amino acids. CDR3 loop: CASSSRTSGRAYTGELFF. CDR3 nucleotides: TGTGCCAGCAGTTCTCGCACTAGCGGGAGGGCGTACACCGGGGAGCTGTTTTTT.

The chain uses TRBV15 and TRBJ2-1, with 9 positions matching TRBD2. The V and J ends lost 0 bases and 5 bases, in that order; junction bases with no gene match: 14. CDR1 is LNHNV and CDR2 is YYDKDF in the germline V gene (reference sequence). The CDR3 runs 19 residues. CDR3 DNA: TGTGCCACCAGCAGAGAGAATCCCAATCTAGCGGGATCTGACAATGAGCAGTTCTTC. Its protein product is CATSRENPNLAGSDNEQFF.

The chain uses TRBV19 and TRBJ2-1, with TRBD1 identical over 12 bases. The CDR3 loop spans 17 amino acids. V lost 3 bases and J lost 7; bases outside the gene matches: 10. Per the germline V gene, CDR1 is LNHDA and CDR2 is SQIVND (reference sequence). The CDR3 DNA follows: TGTGCCAGTAGTATCACAGGGACAGGGGGCTATGGTAATGAGCAGTTCTTC. It encodes CASSITGTGGYGNEQFF.

The gene calls are TRBV30 and TRBJ1-2; perhaps TRBD1 as D (5 bases). The CDR3 consists of 13 residues. Germline CDR1 reads GTSNPN; CDR2 reads SVGIG (reference sequence). The germline V and J ends were trimmed by 0 bases and 4 bases, with 9 bases remaining between them. The CDR3 bases are TGTGCCTGGAGTGTAGGCAGGGTCTATGGCTACACCTTC. Translated: CAWSVGRVYGYTF.

This rearrangement joins TRBV5-4 to TRBJ2-5, with TRBD1 matching 11 bases. The J segment lost 4 bases and the V segment lost 5 bases, leaving 7 bases of the junction unmatched. Germline lookup yields CDR1 SGHNT and CDR2 YYREEE (reference sequence). The CDR3 is made up of 15 amino acids. CDR3 residues: CASSPRTGGGETQYF. CDR3 DNA sequence: TGTGCCAGCAGTCCCAGGACAGGGGGCGGAGAGACCCAGTACTTC.

V gene TRBV7-3 combines with J gene TRBJ1-1, with TRBD1 matching 8 bases. The V gene end was trimmed by 5 bases and the J gene end by 8 bases; junction bases not matched to a gene: 10. The germline V gene encodes CDR1 SGHTA and CDR2 FQGTGA. The CDR3 covers 14 residues. The CDR3 is CASSAPGTGAEAFF. CDR3 in DNA: TGTGCCAGCAGCGCCCCTGGGACAGGAGCAGAAGCTTTCTTT. Full variable domain (remainder filled in from reference TRBV7-3 and TRBJ1-1): GAGVSQTPSNKVTEKGKYVELRCDPISGHTALYWYRQSLGQGPEFLIYFQGTGAADDSGLPNDRFFAVRPEGSVSTLKIQRTERGDSAVYLCASSAPGTGAEAFFGQGTRLTVV.

This sequence joins TRBV27 and TRBJ2-7; 9 nucleotides agree with TRBD1. This CDR3 region has 16 residues. Looked up from germline, CDR1 is MNHEY and CDR2 is SMNVEV (reference sequence). The junction had 10 bases not matched to a gene; V was cut back by 5 bases and J by 2 bases. The CDR3 DNA reads TGTGCCAGCAGTCGAATTACGGGACAGGGACCCTACGAGCAGTACTTC. Protein sequence: CASSRITGQGPYEQYF.

V and J are TRBV10-2 and TRBJ2-7, with D unresolved. CDR1 and CDR2 from the germline V gene are WSHSY and SAAADI. V dropped 5 bases and J dropped 0 bases, with 8 bases sitting between them. CDR3 length: 13 residues. The CDR3 here is CASSRGSSYEQYF. DNA of the CDR3: TGCGCCAGCAGTCGTGGCAGCTCCTACGAGCAGTACTTC.

V and J are TRBV7-6 and TRBJ2-7; TRBD2 matches 12 bases. CDR3 size: 21 residues. From germline, CDR1 is SGHVS and CDR2 FNYEAQ. V shed 0 bases and J 2 bases; nucleotides not matched to a gene: 17. The CDR3 protein is CASSLARRLGVLAGGTYEQYF. The CDR3 region has the DNA TGTGCCAGCAGCTTAGCGAGGAGGCTAGGGGTACTAGCGGGAGGAACCTACGAGCAGTACTTC. Complete variable domain (other parts from reference TRBV7-6 and TRBJ2-7): GAGVSQSPRYKVTKRGQDVALRCDPISGHVSLYWYRQALGQGPEFLTYFNYEAQQDKSGLPNDRFSAERPEGSISTLTIQRTEQRDSAMYRCASSLARRLGVLAGGTYEQYFGPGTRLTVT.

The chain employs TRBV5-4 and TRBJ2-7; 10 bases line up with TRBD2. Trimming took 5 bases from V and 6 from J; bases not matched to a gene: 5. The CDR3 has 13 amino acids. Germline values: CDR1 SGHNT, CDR2 YYREEE (reference sequence). The CDR3 region is CASSLAGGSEQYF. The CDR3 DNA reads as TGTGCCAGCAGTTTAGCGGGAGGATCCGAGCAGTACTTC.

The V and J genes are TRBV19 and TRBJ1-2; D remains ambiguous. This CDR3 comprises 12 residues. In germline, CDR1 is LNHDA, CDR2 SQIVND (reference sequence). Between the trimmed V and J ends, which lost 4 bases and 6 bases, there was a span of 9 bases. CDR3 residues: CASSRMRDGYTF. CDR3 coding DNA: TGTGCCAGTAGTAGGATGAGGGATGGCTACACCTTC.

This chain joins TRBV9 and TRBJ2-5, with TRBD1 matching 8 bases. Germline V CDR1 and CDR2: SGDLS, YYNGEE. Unmatched junction bases numbered 9, after V lost 4 bases and J lost 1 base. The CDR3 runs 16 residues. CDR3 bases: TGTGCCAGCAGCCCCTGGGGACAGGCTACCCAAGAGACCCAGTACTTC. Translation: CASSPWGQATQETQYF.

The genes are TRBV9 and TRBJ2-5; TRBD2 agrees at 8 bases. The length of the CDR3 is 15 residues. Germline CDR1 is SGDLS and CDR2 is YYNGEE. With V trimmed by 2 bases and J by 5 bases, 8 bases remained unmatched. CDR3 DNA sequence: TGTGCCAGCAGCGTGAGCGGGAGAGGGGGGGAGACCCAGTACTTC. This codes for CASSVSGRGGETQYF. Full variable domain (outside the CDR3, taken from reference TRBV9 and TRBJ2-5): DSGVTQTPKHLITATGQRVTLRCSPRSGDLSVYWYQQSLDQGLQFLIQYYNGEERAKGNILERFSAQQFPDLHSELNLSSLELGDSALYFCASSVSGRGGETQYFGPGTRLLVL.

The chain has TRBV28 and TRBJ1-1, with 9 nucleotides matching TRBD1. The CDR3 is 14 residues long. With V trimmed by 5 bases and J by 9 bases, 10 bases remained unmatched. Germline V gene data show CDR1 as MDHEN and CDR2 as SYDVKM. This CDR3 is CASSLRDRVRKAFF. Written as DNA, the CDR3 is TGTGCCAGCAGTCTACGGGACAGGGTGAGAAAAGCTTTCTTT.

This clone was found a few times. The V call is TRBV2, the J call TRBJ2-2; D is unresolved. Trimming removed 6 bases from V and 10 bases from J, with 9 bases in between. The CDR3 runs 11 residues. CDR1 SNHLY and CDR2 FYNNEI come from the germline V gene. CDR3 sequence: CASRNYEELFF. The CDR3, as DNA: TGTGCCAGCAGGAACTATGAGGAGCTGTTTTTT.

DNA of the CDR3: TGTGCCAGCAGTTTAGTACAGCAAGAGACCCAGTACTTC. Protein sequence: CASSLVQQETQYF. The chain joins TRBV28 to TRBJ2-5; D remains unclear. This CDR3 region has 13 residues. Per the germline V gene, CDR1 is MDHEN and CDR2 is SYDVKM. V was clipped by 2 bases and J by 2 bases, with 6 bases between them. The entire variable domain, with the rest obtained from reference TRBV28 and TRBJ2-5, is as follows: DVKVTQSSRYLVKRTGEKVFLECVQDMDHENMFWYRQDPGLGLRLIYFSYDVKMKEKGDIPEGYSVSREKKERFSLILESASTNQTSMYLCASSLVQQETQYFGPGTRLLVL.

The CDR3 coding sequence is TGTGCCAGCAGTGGGGGACTAGCGGGTCTAAGGGGTGAGCAGTTCTTC. Protein sequence: CASSGGLAGLRGEQFF. This sequence joins TRBV27 and TRBJ2-1, with 12 positions matching TRBD2. Germline lookup yields CDR1 MNHEY and CDR2 SMNVEV (reference sequence). The CDR3 consists of 16 residues. Losses at the gene ends were 5 bases for V and 9 bases for J; bases not matched to a gene: 11.

The genes are TRBV7-9 and TRBJ2-3, with TRBD2 matching over 10 bases. Per the germline V gene, CDR1 is SEHNR and CDR2 is FQNEAQ (reference sequence). This CDR3 is built from 16 residues. The V segment lost 3 bases and the J segment 5 bases; nucleotides outside the gene matches: 8. As DNA, the CDR3 is TGTGCCAGCAGCTTTCCCCTAGCGGGAGTGGGAGATACGCAGTATTTT. Translating gives CASSFPLAGVGDTQYF.

The gene calls are TRBV5-1 and TRBJ2-1; 8 nucleotides align to TRBD1. The CDR3 sequence is 17 residues long. Germline V lookup: CDR1 SGHRS, CDR2 YFSETQ. The J segment lost 7 bases and the V segment lost 2 bases, leaving 14 bases of the junction unmatched. The chain's CDR3 is CASSFTRSGGILNEQFF. The DNA of the CDR3 is TGCGCCAGCAGCTTCACCAGGTCAGGGGGCATCTTGAATGAGCAGTTCTTC.

The gene calls are TRBV28 and TRBJ2-7; D is uncertain. V was clipped by 8 bases and J by 2 bases, with 19 bases between them. Per the germline V gene, CDR1 is MDHEN and CDR2 is SYDVKM. The CDR3 contains 15 residues. The CDR3 DNA reads TGTGCCAGCCCCCCCCAAGTGGGCCTAACCTACGAGCAGTACTTC. As protein: CASPPQVGLTYEQYF.

The chain carries TRBV14 and TRBJ2-5, with 8 positions matching TRBD1. After removal of 4 bases from V and 5 bases from J, the junction contained 15 bases not matched to a gene. Germline V gene data show CDR1 as SGHDN and CDR2 as FVKESK. The CDR3 extends over 17 amino acids. CDR3 sequence: CASSRADRVQMYETQYF. CDR3 in DNA: TGTGCCAGCAGCCGAGCGGACAGGGTCCAAATGTATGAGACCCAGTACTTC.

The CDR3 spells CASSESLGDRVYEQYF. In DNA, the CDR3 is TGTGCCAGCAGTGAATCGTTGGGGGACAGGGTCTACGAGCAGTACTTC. The gene calls are TRBV25-1 and TRBJ2-7; 9 bases agree with TRBD1. Trimming took 1 base from V and 3 from J; bases not matched to a gene: 7. This CDR3 is built from 16 residues. In germline, CDR1 is MGHDK, CDR2 SYGVNS.

V usage is TRBV12-5 and J usage is TRBJ1-1; D is possibly TRBD1 (5 bases). V was pared by 1 base and J by 1 base, with 10 bases between. This CDR3 comprises 15 residues. Looked up from germline, CDR1 is LGHNT and CDR2 is FRNRAP. In DNA, the CDR3 is TGTGCTAGTGGTTTGGCCTCGGGGGGGAACACTGAAGCTTTCTTT. Its translation: CASGLASGGNTEAFF.

The V call is TRBV28, the J call TRBJ2-7; maybe TRBD1 (6 bases). CDR3 length: 16 amino acids. The V gene lost 5 bases and the J gene lost 1 base, with 18 bases spanning the gap. Germline CDR1 MDHEN, CDR2 SYDVKM. The CDR3 sequence is CASSDEQGPLSYEQYF. The CDR3 DNA follows: TGTGCCAGCAGTGATGAGCAGGGGCCGTTATCCTACGAGCAGTACTTC.